This TCR beta chain was recorded in a study of blood T cell repertoires in COVID-19. Only in-frame clones appear in the TCRdb table, and some are missing; sequencing was by immunoSEQ multiplex PCR. The sample lists about 270,000 clones, around 90% occurring once. This receptor was taken from a woman between 50 and 59 years old who had recovered from COVID-19. The specimen was PBMCs or T cells enriched from blood (not recorded which).

The CDR3 is CASSVTGVLTEAFF. CDR3 nucleotide sequence: TGCGCCAGCAGCGTTACAGGGGTTTTGACTGAAGCTTTCTTT. This chain links TRBV5-1 with TRBJ1-1, with 7 bases fitting TRBD1. Unmatched junction bases numbered 8, after V lost 4 bases and J lost 5 bases. Germline CDR1 SGHRS, CDR2 YFSETQ. The CDR3 extends over 14 amino acids. Full variable domain (missing parts from reference TRBV5-1 and TRBJ1-1): KAGVTQTPRYLIKTRGQQVTLSCSPISGHRSVSWYQQTPGQGLQFLFEYFSETQRNKGNFPGRFSGRQFSNSRSEMNVSTLELGDSALYLCASSVTGVLTEAFFGQGTRLTVV.